One and the same sample provided the 3 T cell receptor beta chains below, sequenced in a study of blood T cell repertoires in COVID-19. Some clones are missing from TCRdb's copy, which holds only in-frame ones; the method was immunoSEQ multiplex PCR. Of some 32,000 clones in the sample, about 91% were seen once. The specimen was peripheral blood. Receptor source: a human donor in a cohort sampled during active COVID-19.

This rearrangement joins TRBV30 to TRBJ2-2; D perhaps matches TRBD1 (7 bases). The CDR3 runs 16 residues. CDR1 is GTSNPN and CDR2 is SVGIG in the germline V gene (reference sequence). The V and J ends lost 2 bases and 6 bases respectively, with 19 bases between them. CDR3 in DNA: TGTGCCTGGAGTCCAGGTGGGGCCAGGGGGGCCGGGGAGCTGTTTTTT. Its protein is CAWSPGGARGAGELFF.

The genes are TRBV5-1 and TRBJ1-1; TRBD1 matches at 8 bases. V lost 2 bases, J lost 4 bases, and 1 base stayed unmatched. Germline CDR1 is SGHRS and CDR2 is YFSETQ. CDR3 length: 13 residues. In nucleotides, the CDR3 is TGCGCCAGCAGCTTAACAGGGGGCACTGAAGCTTTCTTT. It codes for CASSLTGGTEAFF.

The chain recombines TRBV2 with TRBJ2-7; 8 nucleotides agree with TRBD2. Germline CDR1 is SNHLY and CDR2 is FYNNEI. V shed 7 bases, J shed 6 bases, and the junction held 11 bases outside the gene matches. This CDR3 has 14 amino acids. The CDR3 region is CASTPVSGISEQYF. CDR3 DNA sequence: TGTGCCAGCACCCCAGTTAGCGGGATAAGCGAGCAGTACTTC.